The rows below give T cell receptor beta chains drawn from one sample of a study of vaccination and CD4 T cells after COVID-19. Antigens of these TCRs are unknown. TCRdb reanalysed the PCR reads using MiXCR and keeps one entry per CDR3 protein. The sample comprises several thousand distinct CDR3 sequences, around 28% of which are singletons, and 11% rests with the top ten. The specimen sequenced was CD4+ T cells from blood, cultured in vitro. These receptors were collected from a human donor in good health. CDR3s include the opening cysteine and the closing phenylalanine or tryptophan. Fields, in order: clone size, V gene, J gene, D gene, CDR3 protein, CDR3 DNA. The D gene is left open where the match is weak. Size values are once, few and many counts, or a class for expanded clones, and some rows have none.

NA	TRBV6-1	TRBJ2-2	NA	CASASGGSGTGELFF	TGTGCCAGCGCCTCTGGAGGGAGTGGGACCGGGGAGCTGTTTTTT
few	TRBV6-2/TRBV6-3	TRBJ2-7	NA	CASSRPATYEQYF	TGTGCCAGCAGCCGCCCGGCCACCTACGAGCAGTACTTC
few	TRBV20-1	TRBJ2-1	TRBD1	CSARAQTGAQFF	TGCAGTGCTAGAGCCCAGACAGGGGCACAGTTCTTC
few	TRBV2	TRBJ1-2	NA	CASSEGPRYGYTF	TGTGCCAGCAGTGAAGGGCCCCGGTATGGCTACACCTTC
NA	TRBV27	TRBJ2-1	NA	CASKGYNEQFF	TGTGCCAGCAAAGGGTACAATGAGCAGTTCTTC
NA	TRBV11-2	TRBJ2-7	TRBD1	CASSLAGTGSYEQYF	TGTGCCAGCAGCTTAGCAGGGACAGGGTCCTACGAGCAGTACTTC
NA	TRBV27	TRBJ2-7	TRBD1	CASSLIRGHSEQYF	TGTGCCAGCAGCCTTATCAGGGGGCATAGCGAGCAGTACTTC
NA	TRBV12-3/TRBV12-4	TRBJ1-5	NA	CASSLSAESNQPQHF	TGTGCCAGCAGTTTAAGTGCCGAGAGCAATCAGCCCCAGCATTTT
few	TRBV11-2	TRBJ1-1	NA	CASSWGQNTEAFF	TGTGCCAGCAGCTGGGGACAAAACACTGAAGCTTTCTTT
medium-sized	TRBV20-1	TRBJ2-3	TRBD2	CSARERRREKDTQYF	TGCAGTGCTAGGGAGCGTCGGCGGGAGAAAGATACGCAGTATTTT
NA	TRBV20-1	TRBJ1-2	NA	CSARDVLGYTF	TGCAGTGCTAGAGATGTGCTTGGCTACACCTTC
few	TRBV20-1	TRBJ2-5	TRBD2	CSARGLAGGSETQYF	TGCAGTGCAAGAGGACTAGCGGGAGGTTCCGAGACCCAGTACTTC
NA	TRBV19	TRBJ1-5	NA	CASSTQGSNQPQHF	TGTGCCAGTAGTACGCAGGGGAGCAATCAGCCCCAGCATTTT
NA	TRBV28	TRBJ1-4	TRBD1	CASSWGQGSEKLFF	TGTGCCAGCAGTTGGGGACAGGGTAGCGAAAAACTGTTTTTT
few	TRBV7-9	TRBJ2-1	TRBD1	CASSPDREYNEQFF	TGTGCCAGCAGCCCGGACAGGGAATACAATGAGCAGTTCTTC
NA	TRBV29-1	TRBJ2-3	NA	CSTGGGASDTQYF	TGCAGCACCGGTGGCGGGGCTTCAGATACGCAGTATTTT
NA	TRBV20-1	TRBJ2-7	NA	CSARDVTSGTYEQYF	TGCAGTGCTAGAGATGTCACCAGCGGAACCTACGAGCAGTACTTC
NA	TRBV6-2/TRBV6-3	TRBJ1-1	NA	CASTLGIGNEAFF	TGTGCCAGCACACTAGGAATAGGGAATGAAGCTTTCTTT
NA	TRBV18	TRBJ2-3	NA	CASSPTRSLTRSTDTQYF	TGTGCCAGCTCACCAACAAGGTCGTTAACCAGGAGCACAGATACGCAGTATTTT
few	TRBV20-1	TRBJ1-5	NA	CSARSRAGVGNQPQHF	TGCAGTGCTAGATCCCGGGCGGGGGTCGGCAATCAGCCCCAGCATTTT
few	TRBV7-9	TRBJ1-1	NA	CASTPGVSTEAFF	TGTGCCAGCACCCCAGGGGTTTCCACTGAAGCTTTCTTT
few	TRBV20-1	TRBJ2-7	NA	CSAILANEQYF	TGCAGTGCCATCCTAGCTAACGAGCAGTACTTC
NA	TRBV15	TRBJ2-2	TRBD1	CATSRDRDGGELFF	TGTGCCACCAGCAGGGACAGGGACGGCGGGGAGCTGTTTTTT
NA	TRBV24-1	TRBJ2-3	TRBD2	CATSDNTGTSSDTQYF	TGTGCCACCAGTGACAACACCGGGACTAGCTCAGATACGCAGTATTTT
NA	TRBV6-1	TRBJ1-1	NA	CASTTGGGKAEAFF	TGTGCCAGCACAACCGGGGGAGGGAAGGCTGAAGCTTTCTTT
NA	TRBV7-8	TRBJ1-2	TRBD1	CASSHGTGSGYTF	TGTGCCAGCAGCCACGGGACAGGGTCTGGCTACACCTTC
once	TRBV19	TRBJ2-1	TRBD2	CASSITSGVYNEQFF	TGTGCCAGTAGTATTACTAGCGGAGTCTACAATGAGCAGTTCTTC
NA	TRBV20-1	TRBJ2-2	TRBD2	CSASGQGRLAGGFTGELFF	TGCAGTGCTAGTGGTCAGGGGAGACTAGCGGGAGGTTTCACCGGGGAGCTGTTTTTT
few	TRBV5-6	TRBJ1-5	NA	CASSLGPDQPQHF	TGTGCCAGCAGCTTGGGACCGGATCAGCCCCAGCATTTT
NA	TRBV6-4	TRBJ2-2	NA	CASSEDNTGELFF	TGTGCCAGCAGTGAAGACAACACCGGGGAGCTGTTTTTT
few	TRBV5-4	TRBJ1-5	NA	CASSPGDNQPQHF	TGTGCCAGCAGCCCAGGGGACAATCAGCCCCAGCATTTT
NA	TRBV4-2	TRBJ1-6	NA	CASSQDFVSPLHF	TGTGCCAGCAGCCAAGATTTCGTCTCACCCCTCCACTTT
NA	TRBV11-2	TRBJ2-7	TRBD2	CASSFRASGRSGDEQYF	TGTGCCAGCAGCTTCCGGGCTAGCGGGAGATCAGGAGACGAGCAGTACTTC
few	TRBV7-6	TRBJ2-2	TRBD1	CASSSSGGFGELFF	TGTGCCAGCAGCTCCTCAGGGGGCTTCGGGGAGCTGTTTTTT
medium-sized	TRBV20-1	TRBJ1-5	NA	CSARLGHPNQPQHF	TGCAGTGCTAGACTGGGACATCCTAATCAGCCCCAGCATTTT
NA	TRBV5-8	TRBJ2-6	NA	CASSLGSAGHAGANVLTF	TGTGCCAGCAGCTTGGGGTCGGCAGGGCACGCTGGGGCCAACGTCCTGACTTTC